A single sample gave rise to the 3 T cell receptor beta chains below, sequenced in a study of CD8 T cells in Susac syndrome. After extraction with the RNeasy kit, roughly 0.45 to 1 ug of the RNA was reverse transcribed using random hexamers. Using its own MiXCR run on the immunoSEQ multiplex PCR reads, TCRdb lists one record per CDR3 protein. The sample includes 300,000 or so distinct CDR3 sequences, about 91% of them seen just once. The sample comprised CD4+ T cells from PBMCs. The receptors come from a human donor with multiple sclerosis.

This clonotype was detected only a few times. CDR3 in amino acids: CAWSVSLYYEQYF. The CDR3 region has the DNA TGTGCCTGGAGTGTATCGCTGTACTACGAGCAGTACTTC. This chain connects TRBV30 to TRBJ2-7; D gene unclear. The CDR3 sequence is 13 residues long. V gave up 0 bases and J gave up 3 bases, with 9 bases separating them. CDR1 and CDR2 (germline): GTSNPN, SVGIG (reference sequence).

The V and J genes are TRBV2 and TRBJ1-5, with a weak D call TRBD1 (6 bases). Between the trimmed V and J ends, which lost 4 bases and 5 bases, there was a span of 15 bases. The germline CDR1 and CDR2 sequences are SNHLY and FYNNEI. CDR3 length: 15 residues. CDR3 sequence reads: CASSVARRGDQPQHF. CDR3 bases: TGTGCCAGCAGTGTTGCAAGGAGGGGGGATCAGCCCCAGCATTTT.

The V and J genes are TRBV6-1 and TRBJ2-1, with TRBD2 identical over 10 bases. Per germline, CDR1 MNHNS and CDR2 SASEGT. The CDR3 totals 15 residues. The junction had 7 bases not matched to a gene; V was cut back by 6 bases and J by 5 bases. The CDR3 DNA follows: TGTGCCAGCAGGAGGACTAGCGGCATAAACAATGAGCAGTTCTTC. Translating it yields CASRRTSGINNEQFF.